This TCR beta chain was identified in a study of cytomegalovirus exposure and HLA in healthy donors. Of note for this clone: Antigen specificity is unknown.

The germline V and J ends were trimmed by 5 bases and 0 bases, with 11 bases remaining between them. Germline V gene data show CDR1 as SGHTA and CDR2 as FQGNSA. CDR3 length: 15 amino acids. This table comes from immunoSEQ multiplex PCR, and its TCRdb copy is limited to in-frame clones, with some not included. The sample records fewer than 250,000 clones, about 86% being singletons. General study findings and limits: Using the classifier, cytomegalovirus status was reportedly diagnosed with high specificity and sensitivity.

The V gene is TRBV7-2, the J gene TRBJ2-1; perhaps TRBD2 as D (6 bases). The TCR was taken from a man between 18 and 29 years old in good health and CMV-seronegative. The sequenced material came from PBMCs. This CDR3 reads CASSTGLSSYNEQFF. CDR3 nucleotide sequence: TGTGCCAGCAGCACGGGACTTAGCTCCTACAATGAGCAGTTCTTC.